The sequence of this T cell receptor (beta chain) was determined in a study of cytomegalovirus exposure and HLA in healthy donors (dated by TCRdb to the late 2010s). Context from the whole study: An earlier analysis of approximately 590 of the donors reported more than 250 Gb of sequence data and around 110 million unique TCR beta sequences from about 179 million T cells. All discovery cohort repertoires had been generated on a single sequencing platform. The genetic ancestry cluster associated with self-reported Caucasian donors included roughly 84% of the roughly 360 genotyped donors. The later analysis used no new phenotypic data to find candidate immune exposures, relying instead on TCR beta sequences and their occurrence across donors. An earlier analysis of several hundred of the donors used high-throughput TCR beta sequencing to judge whether each TCR beta V gene segment behaved as functional or pseudogenic. Approximately 300 gigabases of sequencing data and around 85 million unique TCR sequences made up an early release that covered about 640 HLA-typed donors. The study aimed to test whether cataloging public T cell receptors could reveal signatures of past pathogen exposure. Across some 400 genotyped donors of the cohort, an average of approximately 240,000 unique TCR beta nucleotide sequences per donor were sequenced, and roughly a sixth of those sequences were non-productive. In a later genetic analysis, genome-wide SNP genotypes for about 65% of the 666 donors were used, and that subset was treated as a discovery cohort. Donor age, sex, ethnicity and CMV serostatus were collected together with the repertoire data. Both class I and class II loci were covered by HLA typing, at four-digit resolution. High-throughput TCR immunosequencing, statistical association of individual TCRs with disease status, and machine learning were combined to predict cytomegalovirus infection status. About 5 DR-DQ haplotypes were handled as single units for association and clustering, since linkage in the cohort was strong. To study patterns of TCR occurrence, a later analysis re-analyzed previously published TCR beta repertoires from 650 to 750 donors and added high-resolution HLA genotyping. A separate validation cohort of roughly 130 different subjects was used in addition to the roughly 700-subject first cohort. The study profiled the T cell repertoires of about 720 subjects by immunosequencing and related them to cytomegalovirus serostatus. Typing coverage differed by locus: A, B, C, DRB1 and DQB1 were typed in roughly 620-640 donors, DQA1 in about 510, DPA1 in some 570, and DPB1 in roughly 470. Paper-wide results and their limitations: Cytomegalovirus status was reported to be diagnosed by the classifier with high specificity and sensitivity in both the original and validation cohorts. Because HLA typing was missing for some donors at each locus, association tests included only the typed subset. An association between a missense DCLRE1C variant and V-gene and J-gene trimming of TCR beta chains was found in a later genetic analysis and replicated in an independent cohort. A few of the identified cytomegalovirus-associated TCR beta chains were confirmed in vitro to be specific for cytomegalovirus antigens. Some 16 rarely observed V segments, including chromosome 9 orphons, were excluded from the earlier analysis of approximately 500 of the donors because counts were too low. Correlated functional status among segregating V segments might reflect linkage disequilibrium, but an unknown experimental factor could not be ruled out. A later analysis found that TCR association rates varied across HLA loci, with DRB1 alleles showing the most associated TCRs and HLA-C alleles the fewest. In the study, around 150 TCR beta chains were listed as associated with cytomegalovirus. Because the 87-base-pair reads could not distinguish some IMGT-functional V segments, including TRBV6-2 and TRBV6-3, those segments were excluded. In a later analysis, most CMV-associated TCR beta chains were found to appear HLA-restricted, with HLA associations seemingly driven largely by CMV exposure. In an earlier analysis of more than 500 of the donors, most TCR beta V segments appeared in productive rearrangements about 90% or about 30% of the time, broadly matching IMGT annotations. A group of highly shared sequence variants was considered likely to be a technical artifact of the sequencing pipeline. A further reported finding was that TCR beta sequences accurately predicted the HLA-A and HLA-B alleles for most subjects in the first cohort. A later analysis associated 16,951 TCR beta sequences with specific HLA alleles at a false discovery rate of 0.05. According to the authors, the approach could potentially be generalized to other disease states and immunological phenotypes. CMV serostatus was the only immune exposure information available for the cohort. In this cohort, only TCR beta chains were sequenced, and detectable features were limited by the absence of alpha or paired-chain data. Strong co-occurrence of HLA alleles, especially DR and DQ, made assigning TCR associations to individual alleles difficult. In a later analysis, HLA-associated TCR beta chains showed more clonal expansion and lower generation probabilities than non-associated chains that were equally common. In a later analysis, several top co-occurrence clusters were reported to appear linked to parvovirus B19, influenza, CMV and Epstein-Barr virus. Sequencing depth was assumed to be roughly uniform across donors in the presence/absence analyses, though that assumption may not hold. A later genetic analysis reported fewer N-insertions in productive TCRs among donors in an Asian-associated ancestry cluster than the roughly 690-donor mean. Most TCR sequences were observed very rarely across donors, whereas some public TCRs were present in many individuals.

Receptor amplification or capture employed the immunoSEQ multiplex PCR assay. The multiplex PCR relied on a mix of 60 forward primers for TCR Vbeta segments and 13 reverse primers for TCR Jbeta segments. The CDR3 region of rearranged TCR beta genes was amplified from genomic DNA with a multiplex PCR assay. Amplified TCR beta libraries were sequenced as 87-base-pair reads on the Illumina HiSeq System. Processing in the source paper ran as follows. A later analysis counted tens of millions of unique TCR beta chains across the 550 to 700 repertoires, and roughly 10 million of these chains were shared by at least two donors. To remove PCR and sequencing errors, raw reads were error-corrected and collapsed into unique sequences using a nearest-neighbor algorithm that merged closely related sequences. V, D and J gene segments were assigned by aligning CDR3 sequences to IMGT reference sequences. For a sequence to be retained, at least a six-nucleotide match to both a V gene segment and a J gene segment was required. Rearrangements were classified as productive when the CDR3 lacked stop codons and remained in frame with V and J, and all other rearrangements were classified as non-productive. CDR3 was defined by IMGT convention, running from the second conserved V-encoded cysteine to the conserved J-encoded phenylalanine. The earlier analysis of 587 of the donors excluded sequences that lacked an unambiguous match to a single V gene segment. In an earlier analysis of approximately 500 of the donors, a V segment was called functional when productive rearrangements were above 56.7%, and segregating when the standard deviation between donors exceeded 5%. A statistical classification framework was built to diagnose cytomegalovirus status from the catalog of TCR beta chain sequences. In a later analysis, V and J genes were assigned by comparing TCR nucleotide sequences against IMGT/GENE-DB human TR gene sequences. A later analysis assigned CDR3 sequences and most-parsimonious VDJ recombination scenarios with the TCRdist pipeline. In a later analysis, each TCR beta chain was defined by its CDR3 amino acid sequence together with its V-gene family, and reads without a unique V-gene family were excluded. A later analysis removed 592 highly shared, low-generation-probability nucleotide sequences to deal with suspected cross-contamination and a sequencing artifact. A later analysis calculated a clonal expansion index for each public chain from normalized within-repertoire ranks of inferred template counts. Generation probabilities in a later analysis came from a VDJ recombination model fitted to out-of-frame rearrangements, and those results were checked against IGoR. In a later analysis, hypergeometric tests were used to score TCR-TCR, TCR-HLA and TCR-CMV co-occurrence, with a repertoire-size bias correction applied to TCR pairs. False discovery rates were estimated in a later analysis by permuting HLA or CMV assignments 20 times. In a later analysis, co-occurring TCRs were grouped with DBSCAN, and TCRdist sequence similarity was added when clustering was performed within HLA-allele-positive subsets. Co-occurrence clustering excluded repertoires with fewer than 30,000 or more than 120,000 public chains, plus five with anomalous nucleotide sharing. TCRdb provides this immuneACCESS table in a form limited to in-frame rearrangements. Some clones are lacking; in checked studies, under half of them reflect an unresolved V gene, and why the rest are absent is not known. D and trimming come from the DNA, and the V and J calls and clone size come from that table. For this sample the table gives about 43,000 clones, of which approximately 77% were detected only once. The top ten clones comprise approximately 1.5% of the sample.

In total, approximately 610 healthy bone marrow donors made up the cohort. All cohort members were sampled while nominally healthy, although unrecorded immune exposures were likely present. The donor was CMV seronegative and belonged to the group of several hundred seronegative cohort members. Every donor gave a peripheral blood sample, and the peripheral blood mononuclear cells from that sample were used for TCR beta sequencing. Genomic DNA was extracted from the blood cell samples with the Qiagen DNeasy Blood Extraction Kit. The germline V end is reduced by 0 bases and the J end by 0 bases; junction bases left unmatched: 9. CDR1 is given as SGDLS and CDR2 as YYNGEE, both from the germline V gene. The CDR3 covers 18 residues, taking in both the cysteine and the phenylalanine. The read is trimmed to its CDR3 DNA, 54 bases read in frame from base 1. To note about this clone: No cognate antigen has been identified for it. Per-base quality was not reported, and no clone a single base away is much larger than it.

The receptor comes from a man aged 25-40 years in good health and CMV-seronegative. The sequence is built from TRBV9 and TRBJ1-3; TRBD1 matches 7 bases in the middle. Sequencing was carried out using PBMCs. The DNA is TGTGCCAGCAGCGTAGATTTGCGCCCAGGGGGCTCTGGAAACACCATATATTTT. The translation is CASSVDLRPGGSGNTIYF.